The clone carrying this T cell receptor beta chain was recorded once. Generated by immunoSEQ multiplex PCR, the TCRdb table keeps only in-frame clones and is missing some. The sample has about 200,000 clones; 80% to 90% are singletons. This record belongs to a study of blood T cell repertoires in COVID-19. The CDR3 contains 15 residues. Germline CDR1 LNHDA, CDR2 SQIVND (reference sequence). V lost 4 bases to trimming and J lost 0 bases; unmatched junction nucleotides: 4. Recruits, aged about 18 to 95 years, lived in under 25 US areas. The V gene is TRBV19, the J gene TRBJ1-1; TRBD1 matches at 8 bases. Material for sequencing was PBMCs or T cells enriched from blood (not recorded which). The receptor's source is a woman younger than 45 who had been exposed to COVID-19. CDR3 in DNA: TGTGCCAGTAGTACGGACAGGGTCCTGAACACTGAAGCTTTCTTT. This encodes CASSTDRVLNTEAFF. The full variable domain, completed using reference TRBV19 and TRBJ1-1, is DGGITQSPKYLFRKEGQNVTLSCEQNLNHDAMYWYRQDPGQGLRLIYYSQIVNDFQKGDIAEGYSVSREKKESFPLTVTSAQKNPTAFYLCASSTDRVLNTEAFFGQGTRLTVV.